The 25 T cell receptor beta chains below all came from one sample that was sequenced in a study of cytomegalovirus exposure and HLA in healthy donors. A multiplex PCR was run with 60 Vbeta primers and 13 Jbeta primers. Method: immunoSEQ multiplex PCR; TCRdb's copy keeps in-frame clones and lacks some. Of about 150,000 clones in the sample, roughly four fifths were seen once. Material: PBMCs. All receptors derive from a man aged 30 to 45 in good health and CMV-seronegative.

The DNA for the CDR3 is TGTGCCAGCAGCTCACAGGGGACCTCCTACGAGCAGTACTTC. Translated, it gives CASSSQGTSYEQYF. The J gene is TRBJ2-7, the V gene TRBV28, with TRBD1 identical over 7 bases. This CDR3 comprises 14 residues. In germline, CDR1 is MDHEN, CDR2 SYDVKM. J was trimmed by 0 bases and V by 6 bases; bases with no gene match: 5.

This chain's CDR3 is CASSLGFGGRAEQFF. In DNA form, the CDR3 reads TGTGCCAGCAGCTTAGGGTTCGGCGGGAGGGCCGAACAGTTCTTC. The V and J genes are TRBV7-8 and TRBJ2-1; 9 positions agree with TRBD2. This CDR3 spans 15 amino acids. From germline, CDR1 is SGHVS and CDR2 FQNEAQ. The J segment lost 13 bases and the V segment lost 1 base, leaving 11 bases of the junction unmatched. Full variable domain (remainder filled in from reference TRBV7-8 and TRBJ2-1): GAGVSQSPRYKVAKRGQDVALRCDPISGHVSLFWYQQALGQGPEFLTYFQNEAQLDKSGLPSDRFFAERPEGSVSTLKIQRTQQEDSAVYLCASSLGFGGRAEQFFGPGTRLTVL.

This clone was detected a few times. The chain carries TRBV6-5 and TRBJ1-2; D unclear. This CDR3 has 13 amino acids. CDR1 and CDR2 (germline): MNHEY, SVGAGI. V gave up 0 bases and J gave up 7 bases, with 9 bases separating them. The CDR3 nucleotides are TGTGCCAGCAGTTACTCGAACGGTCCTGGCTACACCTTC. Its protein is CASSYSNGPGYTF.

CDR3 in DNA: TGTGCCAGCAGCCGGGACAGGGGCAACTATGGCTACACCTTC. This encodes CASSRDRGNYGYTF. The rearrangement joins TRBV6-1 to TRBJ1-2, with TRBD1 identical over 10 bases. Trimming at V came to 6 bases and at J to 2 bases, leaving 3 bases not matched to a gene. This CDR3 spans 14 amino acids. CDR1 is MNHNS, CDR2 SASEGT, per germline.

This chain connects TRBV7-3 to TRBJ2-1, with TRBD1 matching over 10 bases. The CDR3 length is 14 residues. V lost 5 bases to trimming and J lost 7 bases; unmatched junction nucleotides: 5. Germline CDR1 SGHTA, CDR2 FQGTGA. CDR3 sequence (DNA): TGTGCCAGCAGCCTGGACAGGGGGGGAAATGAGCAGTTCTTC. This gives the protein CASSLDRGGNEQFF.

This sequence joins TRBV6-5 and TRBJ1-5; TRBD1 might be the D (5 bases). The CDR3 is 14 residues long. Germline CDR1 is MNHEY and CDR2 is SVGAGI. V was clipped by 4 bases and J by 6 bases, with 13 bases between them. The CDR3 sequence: CASSSTGISQPQHF. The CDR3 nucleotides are TGTGCCAGCAGTTCTACAGGAATTTCTCAGCCCCAGCATTTT.

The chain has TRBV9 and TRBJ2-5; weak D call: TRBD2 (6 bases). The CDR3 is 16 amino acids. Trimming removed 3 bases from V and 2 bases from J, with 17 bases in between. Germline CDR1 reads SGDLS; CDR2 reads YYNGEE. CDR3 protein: CASSGSLGAGQETQYF. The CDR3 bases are TGTGCCAGCAGCGGATCCCTAGGAGCGGGTCAAGAGACCCAGTACTTC.

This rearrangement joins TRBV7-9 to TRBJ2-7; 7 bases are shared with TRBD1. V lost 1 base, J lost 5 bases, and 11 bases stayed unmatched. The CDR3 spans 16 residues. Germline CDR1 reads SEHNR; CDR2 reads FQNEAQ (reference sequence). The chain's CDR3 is CASSLDGRGSRDEQYF. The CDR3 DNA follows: TGTGCCAGCAGCTTAGATGGCAGGGGGAGTCGGGACGAGCAGTACTTC.

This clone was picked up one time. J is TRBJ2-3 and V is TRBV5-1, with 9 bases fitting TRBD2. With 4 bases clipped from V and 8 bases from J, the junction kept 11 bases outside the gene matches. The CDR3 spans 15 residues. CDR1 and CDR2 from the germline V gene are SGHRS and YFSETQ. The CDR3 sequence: CASSSSLAGVVTQYF. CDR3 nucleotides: TGCGCCAGCAGCAGTTCATTAGCGGGAGTGGTTACGCAGTATTTT. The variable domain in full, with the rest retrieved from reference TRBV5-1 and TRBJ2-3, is KAGVTQTPRYLIKTRGQQVTLSCSPISGHRSVSWYQQTPGQGLQFLFEYFSETQRNKGNFPGRFSGRQFSNSRSEMNVSTLELGDSALYLCASSSSLAGVVTQYFGPGTRLTVL.

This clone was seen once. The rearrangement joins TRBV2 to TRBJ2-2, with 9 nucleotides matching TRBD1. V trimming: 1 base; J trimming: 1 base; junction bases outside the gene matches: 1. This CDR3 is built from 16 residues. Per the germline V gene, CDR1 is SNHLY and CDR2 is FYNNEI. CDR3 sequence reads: CASSEEGQGNTGELFF. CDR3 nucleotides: TGTGCCAGCAGTGAAGAGGGACAGGGGAACACCGGGGAGCTGTTTTTT. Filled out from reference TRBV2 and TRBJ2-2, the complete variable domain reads EPEVTQTPSHQVTQMGQEVILRCVPISNHLYFYWYRQILGQKVEFLVSFYNNEISEKSEIFDDQFSVERPDGSNFTLKIRSTKLEDSAMYFCASSEEGQGNTGELFFGEGSRLTVL.

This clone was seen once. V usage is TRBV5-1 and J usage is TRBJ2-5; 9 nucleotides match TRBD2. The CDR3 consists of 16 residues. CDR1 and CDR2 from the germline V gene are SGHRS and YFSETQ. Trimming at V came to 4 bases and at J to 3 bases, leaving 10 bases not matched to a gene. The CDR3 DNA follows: TGCGCCAGCAGCACCGCGGCTTCTAGCGGGGAAGAGACCCAGTACTTC. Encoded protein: CASSTAASSGEETQYF.

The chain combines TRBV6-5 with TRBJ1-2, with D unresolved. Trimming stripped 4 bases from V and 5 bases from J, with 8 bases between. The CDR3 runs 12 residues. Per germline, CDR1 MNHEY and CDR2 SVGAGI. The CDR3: CASSSRAYGYTF. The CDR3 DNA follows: TGTGCCAGCAGTTCGAGGGCGTATGGCTACACCTTC.

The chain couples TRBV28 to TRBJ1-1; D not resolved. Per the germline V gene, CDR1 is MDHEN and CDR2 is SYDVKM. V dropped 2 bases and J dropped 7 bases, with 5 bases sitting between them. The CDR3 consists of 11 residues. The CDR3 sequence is CASSLRGEAFF. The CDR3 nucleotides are TGTGCCAGCAGTTTACGGGGTGAAGCTTTCTTT.

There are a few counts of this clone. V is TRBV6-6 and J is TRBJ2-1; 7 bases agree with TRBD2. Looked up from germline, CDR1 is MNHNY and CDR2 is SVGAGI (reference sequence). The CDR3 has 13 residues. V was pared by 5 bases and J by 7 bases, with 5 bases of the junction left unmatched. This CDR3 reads CASSHIGGNEQFF. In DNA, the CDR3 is TGTGCCAGCAGTCATATCGGGGGGAATGAGCAGTTCTTC.

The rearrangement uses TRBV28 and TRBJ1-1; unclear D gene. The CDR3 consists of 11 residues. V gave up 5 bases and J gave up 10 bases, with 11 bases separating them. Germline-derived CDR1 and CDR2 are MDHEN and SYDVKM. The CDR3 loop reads CASSEHSTAFF. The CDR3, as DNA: TGTGCCAGCAGTGAGCACAGTACAGCTTTCTTT.

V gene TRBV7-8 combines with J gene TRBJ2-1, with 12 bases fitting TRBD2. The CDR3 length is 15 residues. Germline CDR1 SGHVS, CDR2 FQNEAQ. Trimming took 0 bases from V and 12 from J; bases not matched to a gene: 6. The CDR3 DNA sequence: TGTGCCAGCAGCTTAGCGCTTGTACTAGCGGGGGGGCAGTTCTTC. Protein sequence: CASSLALVLAGGQFF.

The CDR3 reads CASTYGGGEKLFF. DNA of the CDR3: TGTGCCAGCACCTATGGAGGTGGTGAAAAACTGTTTTTT. This chain uses TRBV7-9 with TRBJ1-4; the D is unclear. Trimming took 7 bases from V and 7 from J, leaving 13 bases between them. CDR3 length: 13 amino acids. From germline, CDR1 is SEHNR and CDR2 FQNEAQ (reference sequence).

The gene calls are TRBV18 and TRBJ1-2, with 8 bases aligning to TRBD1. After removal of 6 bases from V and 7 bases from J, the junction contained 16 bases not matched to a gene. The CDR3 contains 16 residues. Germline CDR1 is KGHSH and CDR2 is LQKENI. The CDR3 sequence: CASSPVMVGTGIGYTF. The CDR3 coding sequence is TGTGCCAGCTCGCCCGTTATGGTCGGGACAGGTATTGGCTACACCTTC.

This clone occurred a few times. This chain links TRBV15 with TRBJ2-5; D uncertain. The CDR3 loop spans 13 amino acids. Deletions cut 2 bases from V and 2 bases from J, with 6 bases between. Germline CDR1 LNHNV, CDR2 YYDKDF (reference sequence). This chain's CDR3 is CATSRKSQETQYF. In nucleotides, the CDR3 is TGTGCCACCAGCAGAAAGAGTCAAGAGACCCAGTACTTC. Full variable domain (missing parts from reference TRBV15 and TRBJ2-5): DAMVIQNPRYQVTQFGKPVTLSCSQTLNHNVMYWYQQKSSQAPKLLFHYYDKDFNNEADTPDNFQSRRPNTSFCFLDIRSPGLGDTAMYLCATSRKSQETQYFGPGTRLLVL.

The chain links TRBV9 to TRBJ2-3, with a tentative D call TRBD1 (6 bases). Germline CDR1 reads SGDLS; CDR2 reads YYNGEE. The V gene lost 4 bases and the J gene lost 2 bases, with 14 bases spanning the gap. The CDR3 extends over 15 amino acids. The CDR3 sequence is CASSPQGKITDTQYF. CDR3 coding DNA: TGTGCCAGCAGCCCACAGGGAAAAATCACAGATACGCAGTATTTT.

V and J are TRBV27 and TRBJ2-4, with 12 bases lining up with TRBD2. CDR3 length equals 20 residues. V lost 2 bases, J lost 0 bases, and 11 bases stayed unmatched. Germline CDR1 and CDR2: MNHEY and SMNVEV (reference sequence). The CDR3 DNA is TGTGCCAGCAGTTTAGTGACTAGCGGGAGCCGAAAGGTAGCCAAAAACATTCAGTACTTC. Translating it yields CASSLVTSGSRKVAKNIQYF.

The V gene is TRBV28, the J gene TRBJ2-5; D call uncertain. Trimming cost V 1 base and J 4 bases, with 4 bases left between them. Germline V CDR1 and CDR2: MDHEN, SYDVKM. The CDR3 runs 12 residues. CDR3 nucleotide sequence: TGTGCCAGCAGTTTATCGGGAGAGACCCAGTACTTC. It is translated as CASSLSGETQYF.

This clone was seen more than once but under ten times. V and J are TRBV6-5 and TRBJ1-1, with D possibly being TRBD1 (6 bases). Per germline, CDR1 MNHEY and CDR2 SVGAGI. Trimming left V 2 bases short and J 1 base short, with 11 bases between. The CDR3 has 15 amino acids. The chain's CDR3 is CASSYDGTRNTEAFF. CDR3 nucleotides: TGTGCCAGCAGTTACGACGGGACACGGAACACTGAAGCTTTCTTT.

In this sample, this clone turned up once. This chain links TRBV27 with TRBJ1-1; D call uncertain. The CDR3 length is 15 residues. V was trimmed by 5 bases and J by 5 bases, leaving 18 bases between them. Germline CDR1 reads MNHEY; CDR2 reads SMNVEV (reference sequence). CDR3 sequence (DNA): TGTGCCAGCAGTGCCAAACCAGGATATTTTACTGAAGCTTTCTTT. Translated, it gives CASSAKPGYFTEAFF.

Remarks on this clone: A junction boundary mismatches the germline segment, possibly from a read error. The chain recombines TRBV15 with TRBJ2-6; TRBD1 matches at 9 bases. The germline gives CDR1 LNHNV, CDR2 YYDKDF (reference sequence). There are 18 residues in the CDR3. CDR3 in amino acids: CATSATGTGSSGANGLTF. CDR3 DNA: TGTGCCACCAGCGCCACCGGGACAGGGAGCTCTGGGGCCAACGGCCTGACTTTC.